This entry lists 18 T cell receptor beta chains sequenced from one sample in a study of shared clonotypes between healthy human individuals. The data were produced by immunoSEQ multiplex PCR, yet TCRdb's version contains in-frame clones alone and is incomplete. Found here are over a million clones, around 74% of them singletons; the top ten hold 1.4% to 1.5%. Sequencing was performed on memory CD4+ T cells sorted from blood. This sample's subset: CD45RA-negative fraction. The receptors originated from a man between 18 and 35 years old in good health.

The chain links TRBV11-3 to TRBJ2-3; a weak D match, TRBD2 (5 bases). V was clipped by 5 bases and J by 6 bases, with 9 bases between them. In germline, CDR1 is SGHNT, CDR2 YENEEA. This CDR3 has 12 residues. CDR3 amino acids: CASSLGEDTQYF. The CDR3, as DNA: TGTGCCAGCAGCCTTGGGGAGGATACGCAGTATTTT.

The chain joins TRBV7-2 to TRBJ2-7, with TRBD2 identical over 10 bases. Trimming at V came to 6 bases and at J to 2 bases, leaving 7 bases not matched to a gene. Germline loops: CDR1 SGHTA, CDR2 FQGNSA. The CDR3 is made up of 15 amino acids. The DNA of the CDR3 is TGTGCCAGCAGTATCGGACTAGCGGTTCCCTACGAGCAGTACTTC. As protein: CASSIGLAVPYEQYF.

The chain couples TRBV5-6 to TRBJ2-5; tentatively, D is TRBD2 (6 bases). CDR3 length equals 17 residues. Germline V gene sequence: CDR1 SGHDT, CDR2 YYEEEE. V was cut by 4 bases and J by 4 bases, with 23 bases left in between. The CDR3 region has the DNA TGTGCCAGCAGCCCGACAACCGGGACTTTGAGAGGAGAGACCCAGTACTTC. Encoded protein: CASSPTTGTLRGETQYF.

The rearrangement joins TRBV19 to TRBJ2-2; possibly TRBD2 for D (5 bases). The CDR3 has 13 amino acids. Germline V CDR1 and CDR2: LNHDA, SQIVND (reference sequence). The germline V and J ends were trimmed by 9 bases and 3 bases, with 11 bases remaining between them. The CDR3 here is CASSEDYTGELFF. In DNA form, the CDR3 reads TGTGCCAGCTCCGAGGACTACACCGGGGAGCTGTTTTTT.

V usage is TRBV6-1 and J usage is TRBJ1-1; D not resolved. Deletions cut 1 base from V and 3 bases from J, with 12 bases between. CDR3 size: 15 residues. Germline lookup yields CDR1 MNHNS and CDR2 SASEGT. The CDR3 is CASSEGGLGYTEAFF. In DNA form, the CDR3 reads TGTGCCAGCAGTGAAGGAGGGTTGGGGTACACTGAAGCTTTCTTT.

The chain uses TRBV18 and TRBJ2-2; D is unclear. Germline lookup yields CDR1 KGHSH and CDR2 LQKENI. This CDR3 has 14 residues. V lost 2 bases to trimming and J lost 6 bases, with 10 bases between them. The CDR3 nucleotides are TGTGCCAGCTCACCAGACCCTGTCCCCGGGGAGCTGTTTTTT. It encodes CASSPDPVPGELFF.

DNA of the CDR3: TGTGCCTGGAGTGTTGCGGCAGGGGGCAGCTATGGCTACACCTTC. This codes for CAWSVAAGGSYGYTF. The chain carries TRBV30 and TRBJ1-2; 8 bases line up with TRBD1. V lost 0 bases to trimming and J lost 4 bases; unmatched junction nucleotides: 7. Germline V gene sequence: CDR1 GTSNPN, CDR2 SVGIG (reference sequence). The CDR3 totals 15 residues.

The chain has TRBV19 and TRBJ2-7; D unclear. CDR3 size: 12 residues. The germline V and J ends were trimmed by 5 bases and 5 bases, with 10 bases remaining between them. The germline gives CDR1 LNHDA, CDR2 SQIVND (reference sequence). For the CDR3, the DNA is TGTGCCAGTAGTTTCCACCCGAACGAGCAGTACTTC. It encodes CASSFHPNEQYF.

This chain links TRBV7-9 with TRBJ2-1; 9 bases are a match to TRBD1. Germline values: CDR1 SEHNR, CDR2 FQNEAQ (reference sequence). V trimming: 4 bases; J trimming: 0 bases; junction bases outside the gene matches: 4. This CDR3 has 16 residues. The CDR3 DNA sequence: TGTGCCAGCAGCTATGACAGGGGGAACTCCTACAATGAGCAGTTCTTC. This gives the protein CASSYDRGNSYNEQFF.

The chain couples TRBV10-3 to TRBJ2-3; TRBD1 matches 7 bases. V shed 4 bases, J shed 5 bases, and the junction held 3 bases outside the gene matches. This CDR3 comprises 13 residues. Germline V gene sequence: CDR1 ENHRY, CDR2 SYGVKD. CDR3 sequence (DNA): TGTGCCATCAGTGTGGGGGACAGAGATACGCAGTATTTT. This encodes CAISVGDRDTQYF.

V usage is TRBV28 and J usage is TRBJ1-1; perhaps TRBD1 as D (6 bases). The germline V gene has CDR1 MDHEN and CDR2 SYDVKM. The V end was cut by 6 bases, the J end by 3 bases, with 11 bases between. The CDR3 sequence is 13 residues long. The CDR3 nucleotides are TGTGCCAGCAGCCCTGGGACACACACTGAAGCTTTCTTT. Amino acids: CASSPGTHTEAFF.

This clone was detected a few times. The CDR3 region is CASSSTGGYEQYF. CDR3 DNA: TGTGCCAGCAGCTCCACAGGGGGCTACGAGCAGTACTTC. The chain combines TRBV11-3 with TRBJ2-7; TRBD1 aligns across 8 bases. The germline CDR1 and CDR2 sequences are SGHNT and YENEEA. After removal of 4 bases from V and 3 bases from J, the junction contained 2 bases not matched to a gene. The CDR3 covers 13 residues.

This sequence joins TRBV28 and TRBJ2-7, with TRBD1 matching 12 bases. The V gene's germline CDR1 is MDHEN and CDR2 SYDVKM. This CDR3 contains 15 residues. The V gene end was trimmed by 3 bases and the J gene end by 4 bases; junction bases not matched to a gene: 4. The CDR3 DNA reads as TGTGCCAGCAGTTTCCGGGACAGGGGGCTTTACGAGCAGTACTTC. This translates into CASSFRDRGLYEQYF.

The rearrangement links TRBV27 to TRBJ1-5; weak D call: TRBD1 (6 bases). Germline V lookup: CDR1 MNHEY, CDR2 SMNVEV (reference sequence). This CDR3 is built from 15 residues. Between the trimmed V and J ends, which lost 3 bases and 3 bases, there was a span of 12 bases. Here the CDR3 DNA reads TGTGCCAGCAGTTTGAAGGGGGACAACAATCAGCCCCAGCATTTT. Residues: CASSLKGDNNQPQHF.

The chain is built from TRBV28 and TRBJ1-3, with D unresolved. The germline V gene encodes CDR1 MDHEN and CDR2 SYDVKM. Trimming removed 7 bases from V and 1 base from J, with 14 bases in between. The CDR3 extends over 15 amino acids. The CDR3 sequence: CASTPAGFSGNTIYF. Written as DNA, the CDR3 is TGTGCCAGCACCCCCGCTGGGTTTTCTGGAAACACCATATATTTT.

This clone was detected ten times or more. Other nucleotide sequences in the sample specify the same CDR3. The rearrangement joins TRBV23-1 to TRBJ1-1; D not resolved. TRBV23-1 is identified as an open reading frame with a role that is uncertain. Deletions cut 4 bases from V and 3 bases from J, with 9 bases between. The CDR3 has 13 residues. The chain's CDR3 is CASSLRQDTEAFF. DNA of the CDR3: TGCGCCAGCAGTCTACGACAAGACACTGAAGCTTTCTTT.

With regard to this clone: One end of the junction varies from germline; a read error may be responsible. The CDR3 DNA reads TGTGCTAGCAGCTTATCCAGGGACACTGAAGCTTTCTTT. Protein sequence: CASSLSRDTEAFF. The chain has TRBV7-7 and TRBJ1-1; D possibly corresponds to TRBD1 (5 bases). CDR1 is SSHAT and CDR2 is FNYEAQ in the germline V gene (reference sequence). This CDR3 comprises 13 residues.

The chain recombines TRBV7-6 with TRBJ1-4; perhaps TRBD1 as D (5 bases). Per the germline V gene, CDR1 is SGHVS and CDR2 is FNYEAQ. The V end lost 0 bases, the J end lost 8 bases, and 13 bases lay between the germline ends. The CDR3 spans 15 residues. In DNA, the CDR3 is TGTGCCAGCAGCTTAGCGAGTTGGACAAGCGAAAAACTGTTTTTT. Protein product: CASSLASWTSEKLFF.